The rows below give T cell receptor beta chains drawn from one sample of a study of T cell responses to AZD1222 COVID-19 vaccine. Here immunoSEQ multiplex PCR was the method, and the copy in TCRdb shows in-frame clones only, minus some. The table lists 120,000 or so clones, 88% of them singletons. The sequencing used peripheral blood, collected on day 0 of MenACWY control vaccination. These receptors were taken from an adult in good health. Both conserved end residues are part of each CDR3. A D gene is named only where the DNA matches it firmly. Only part of the rows carry a size: once, few, many, or a class if the clone is expanded.

DNA: TGTGCCAGCAGTCCTCAGGTCTCCTACGAGCAGTACTTC
CDR3: CASSPQVSYEQYF
size: -
length: 13
J: TRBJ2-7
V: TRBV28
D: -

DNA: TGCGCCAGCAGCCATACTAGCGGGAGGCCCAGCTCCTACAATGAGCAGTTCTTC
CDR3: CASSHTSGRPSSYNEQFF
size: -
length: 18
J: TRBJ2-1
V: TRBV5-1
D: TRBD2

DNA: TGTGCCAGCAGTTACTTAAGGTCCCGGGATCAGTACTTC
CDR3: CASSYLRSRDQYF
size: -
length: 13
J: TRBJ2-7
V: TRBV6-5
D: -

DNA: TGTGCCAGCAGCTTACGACTAGCGGGAGGAATTCCCGGGGAGCTGTTTTTT
CDR3: CASSLRLAGGIPGELFF
size: once
length: 17
J: TRBJ2-2
V: TRBV7-3
D: TRBD2

DNA: TGCGCCAGCAGCCTAGCAGAGGCATCTAACTATGGCTACACCTTC
CDR3: CASSLAEASNYGYTF
size: once
length: 15
J: TRBJ1-2
V: TRBV4-1
D: -

DNA: TGTGCCAGCAGCCCTAGTAGGGGTTATGGCTACACCTTC
CDR3: CASSPSRGYGYTF
size: few
length: 13
J: TRBJ1-2
V: TRBV5-4
D: -

DNA: TGTGCCAGCAGAAGCCCCACAGGGCACTACAATGAGCAGTTCTTC
CDR3: CASRSPTGHYNEQFF
size: -
length: 15
J: TRBJ2-1
V: TRBV28
D: -

DNA: TGTGCCAGCAGTTCACCCATCCACGAGCAGTACTTC
CDR3: CASSSPIHEQYF
size: -
length: 12
J: TRBJ2-7
V: TRBV27
D: -

DNA: TGCGCCAGCAGCCCTCTGACAGGGCAGGACACTGAAGCTTTCTTT
CDR3: CASSPLTGQDTEAFF
size: -
length: 15
J: TRBJ1-1
V: TRBV4-1
D: TRBD1

DNA: TGCGCCAGCAGCTTGGGAGTTGGGACGCAGTATTTT
CDR3: CASSLGVGTQYF
size: -
length: 12
J: TRBJ2-3
V: TRBV5-1
D: -

DNA: TGCGCCAGCAGCCTGGAGGGCAGCGGGAGGGCGAATGAGCAGTTCTTC
CDR3: CASSLEGSGRANEQFF
size: -
length: 16
J: TRBJ2-1
V: TRBV5-1
D: TRBD2

DNA: TGTGCCAGCAGAGGGACAGGGCGGCCGGAGGAAAAACTGTTTTTT
CDR3: CASRGTGRPEEKLFF
size: -
length: 15
J: TRBJ1-4
V: TRBV5-8
D: TRBD1

DNA: TGTGCCTGGAGTAAATCAGGGGTGGGGTTCGCTTTCTTT
CDR3: CAWSKSGVGFAFF
size: few
length: 13
J: TRBJ1-1
V: TRBV30
D: -

DNA: TGTGCCTGGAGTGTACGGGGGAGCGCGGGATCGGAAGATACGCAGTATTTT
CDR3: CAWSVRGSAGSEDTQYF
size: -
length: 17
J: TRBJ2-3
V: TRBV30
D: -

DNA: TGTGCCAGCAGTCGGACACTCGATAGAGTCGAGCAGTACTTC
CDR3: CASSRTLDRVEQYF
size: -
length: 14
J: TRBJ2-7
V: TRBV9
D: -

DNA: TGTGCCAGCAGAGGACTTCAGGGGGTGAAGGCTTTCTTT
CDR3: CASRGLQGVKAFF
size: -
length: 13
J: TRBJ1-1
V: TRBV2
D: TRBD1

DNA: TGTGCCAGCTCGCCCCCGGGTCCGACTGATTCACCCCTCCACTTT
CDR3: CASSPPGPTDSPLHF
size: -
length: 15
J: TRBJ1-6
V: TRBV18
D: -

DNA: TGTGCCAGCAGCTTATTTTCGGCGCGGGGCACTGAAGCTTTCTTT
CDR3: CASSLFSARGTEAFF
size: many
length: 15
J: TRBJ1-1
V: TRBV5-4
D: -

DNA: TGTGCCAGCAGATCGACAGGGATAACAGATACGCAGTATTTT
CDR3: CASRSTGITDTQYF
size: -
length: 14
J: TRBJ2-3
V: TRBV27
D: TRBD1

DNA: TGTGCCAGTACCCAACCAACGAACACCGGGGAGCTGTTTTTT
CDR3: CASTQPTNTGELFF
size: -
length: 14
J: TRBJ2-2
V: TRBV2
D: -

DNA: TGTGCCAGCAGGCCCGCGGGGGGCCGCAATGAGCAGTTCTTC
CDR3: CASRPAGGRNEQFF
size: once
length: 14
J: TRBJ2-1
V: TRBV5-8
D: TRBD2

DNA: TGTGCCAGCAGCTCCTACAGGGGCGGCTACACCTTC
CDR3: CASSSYRGGYTF
size: -
length: 12
J: TRBJ1-2
V: TRBV5-6
D: TRBD1

DNA: TGTGCCACGGCCAGGGAGGCCACTGAAGCTTTCTTT
CDR3: CATAREATEAFF
size: -
length: 12
J: TRBJ1-1
V: TRBV2
D: -

DNA: TGTGCCAGTTCGATCCGACTAGCGGAACAAGAGACCCAGTACTTC
CDR3: CASSIRLAEQETQYF
size: -
length: 15
J: TRBJ2-5
V: TRBV19
D: TRBD2

DNA: TGTGCCAGTAGTCAGGAGAACACTGAAGCTTTCTTT
CDR3: CASSQENTEAFF
size: -
length: 12
J: TRBJ1-1
V: TRBV19
D: -

DNA: TGTGCCAGCAGTTCCGGGTCTCTATGGACGTACTTC
CDR3: CASSSGSLWTYF
size: -
length: 12
J: TRBJ2-7
V: TRBV27
D: -

DNA: TGTGCCAGCAGTACACCCGGACAGGGAAACTATGGCTACACCTTC
CDR3: CASSTPGQGNYGYTF
size: -
length: 15
J: TRBJ1-2
V: TRBV28
D: TRBD1

DNA: TGTGCCAGCAGCTTGGGACTAGCGACCATATACGAGCAGTACTTC
CDR3: CASSLGLATIYEQYF
size: -
length: 15
J: TRBJ2-7
V: TRBV7-2
D: TRBD2

DNA: TGTGCCAGTAGTTCCCAGGGAGGTGTTGAAGCTTTCTTT
CDR3: CASSSQGGVEAFF
size: -
length: 13
J: TRBJ1-1
V: TRBV19
D: -

DNA: TGCGCCAGCAGCCCCGATGGGACACCCGGAGGCGAGACCCAGTACTTC
CDR3: CASSPDGTPGGETQYF
size: once
length: 16
J: TRBJ2-5
V: TRBV5-1
D: -

DNA: TGTGCCAGCCGTTCCCTTGGGGGACAGCCCCAGCATTTT
CDR3: CASRSLGGQPQHF
size: -
length: 13
J: TRBJ1-5
V: TRBV12-3/TRBV12-4
D: -

DNA: TGTGCCAGCAGTTCAGGAGGCAGGGAGGGCGAGCAGTACTTC
CDR3: CASSSGGREGEQYF
size: -
length: 14
J: TRBJ2-7
V: TRBV27
D: TRBD2

DNA: TGTGCCAGCAGCCTGAGACAGGGAGGTCCAGATACGCAGTATTTT
CDR3: CASSLRQGGPDTQYF
size: -
length: 15
J: TRBJ2-3
V: TRBV14
D: -

DNA: TGCGCCAGCAGCTTGGCGGGAGGAGGTCAAGAGACCCAGTACTTC
CDR3: CASSLAGGGQETQYF
size: -
length: 15
J: TRBJ2-5
V: TRBV5-1
D: TRBD2

DNA: TGTGCCAGCAGTGAACCCCCCCCGGATACGCAGTATTTT
CDR3: CASSEPPPDTQYF
size: once
length: 13
J: TRBJ2-3
V: TRBV6-1
D: -

DNA: TGCGCCAGCAGCTTGATTAGCGAGAGCTCCTACGAGCAGTACTTC
CDR3: CASSLISESSYEQYF
size: -
length: 15
J: TRBJ2-7
V: TRBV5-1
D: -

DNA: TGTGCCAGCCTTGACGGGGGCGCCTATGAAAAACTGTTTTTT
CDR3: CASLDGGAYEKLFF
size: -
length: 14
J: TRBJ1-4
V: TRBV28
D: -

DNA: TGCGCCAGCAGCCTAAGTCCGGCAGCAACTAATGAAAAACTGTTTTTT
CDR3: CASSLSPAATNEKLFF
size: -
length: 16
J: TRBJ1-4
V: TRBV5-1
D: -

DNA: TGTGCCATCAGTGAGTCGGGTAGCGGGAGAATCAACGAGCAGTACTTC
CDR3: CAISESGSGRINEQYF
size: -
length: 16
J: TRBJ2-7
V: TRBV10-3
D: TRBD2

DNA: TGTGCCAGTCAATGGGGGGGAATAGCGGGATACAATGAGCAGTTCTTC
CDR3: CASQWGGIAGYNEQFF
size: -
length: 16
J: TRBJ2-1
V: TRBV19
D: TRBD2

DNA: TGTGCCAGTAGTAACGATGGAGCGGCAAGCACAGATACGCAGTATTTT
CDR3: CASSNDGAASTDTQYF
size: -
length: 16
J: TRBJ2-3
V: TRBV19
D: -

DNA: TGTGCCAGCAGCGTAGGGGCGGGAGGCCCCCACGAGCAGTACTTC
CDR3: CASSVGAGGPHEQYF
size: -
length: 15
J: TRBJ2-7
V: TRBV9
D: TRBD2

DNA: TGTGCCAGCAGTTTACCGCCCTACAATGAGCAGTTCTTC
CDR3: CASSLPPYNEQFF
size: -
length: 13
J: TRBJ2-1
V: TRBV27
D: -

DNA: TGTGCCAGCAGTTTGGCGCGGTGGGGGGCACCCTACGAGCAGTACTTC
CDR3: CASSLARWGAPYEQYF
size: -
length: 16
J: TRBJ2-7
V: TRBV28
D: -

DNA: TGCGCCAGCAGTGTGGCCCGCTCCTATGGCTACACCTTC
CDR3: CASSVARSYGYTF
size: -
length: 13
J: TRBJ1-2
V: TRBV10-1
D: -

DNA: TGTGCCACCAGCAGCGACAGGTTTTCCTATGGCTACACCTTC
CDR3: CATSSDRFSYGYTF
size: -
length: 14
J: TRBJ1-2
V: TRBV15
D: -